This TCR beta chain stems from a study of shared clonotypes between healthy human individuals. The CDR3 is made up of 17 amino acids. V lost 0 bases to trimming and J lost 4 bases; unmatched junction nucleotides: 3. Germline V gives CDR1 SGHKS, CDR2 YYEKEE (reference sequence). TCRdb's copy holds only in-frame clones and misses some; the assay was immunoSEQ multiplex PCR. The sample has about 1.1 million clones; 77% are singletons. Sequenced sample: memory CD4+ T cells from PBMCs. Subset described: CD45RA-negative fraction. The source of this sequence is a man aged 18-30 years in good health. Some clones in this sample may be carry-over from other donors' samples. The V call is TRBV5-5, the J call TRBJ2-3, with 15 bases aligning to TRBD2. CDR3 DNA sequence: TGTGCCAGCAGCTTGGCCGGGACTAGCGGGAGGTCAGATACGCAGTATTTT. It translates to CASSLAGTSGRSDTQYF.